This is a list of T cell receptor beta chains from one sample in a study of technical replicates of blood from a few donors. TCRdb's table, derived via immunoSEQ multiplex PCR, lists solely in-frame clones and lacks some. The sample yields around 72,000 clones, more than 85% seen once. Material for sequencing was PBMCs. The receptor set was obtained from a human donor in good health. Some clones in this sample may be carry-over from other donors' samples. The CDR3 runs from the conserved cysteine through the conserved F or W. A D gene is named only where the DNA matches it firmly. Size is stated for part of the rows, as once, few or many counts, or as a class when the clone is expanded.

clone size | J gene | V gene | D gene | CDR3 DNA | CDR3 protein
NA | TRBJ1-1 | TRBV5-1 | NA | TGCGCCAGCAGCTTGGGGGGGGTTGGAACTGAAGCTTTCTTT | CASSLGGVGTEAFF
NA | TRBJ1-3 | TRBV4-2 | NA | TGTGCCAGCAGCCAAGATCCTAGCAGGACTGGAAACACCATATATTTT | CASSQDPSRTGNTIYF
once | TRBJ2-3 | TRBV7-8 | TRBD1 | TGTGCCAGCAGCTCACAGGGGCAGTCGTGGGGCACAGATACGCAGTATTTT | CASSSQGQSWGTDTQYF
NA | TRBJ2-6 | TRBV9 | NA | TGTGCCAGCAGCGCGGTACGGGTCGGGGCCAACGTCCTGACTTTC | CASSAVRVGANVLTF
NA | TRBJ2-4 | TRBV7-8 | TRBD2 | TGTGCCAGCTCCCCGGGGAGGGGTTCGGCCAAAAACATTCAGTACTTC | CASSPGRGSAKNIQYF
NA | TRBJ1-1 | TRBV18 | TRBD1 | TGTGCCAGCTCACCACCCGGACAGGGGGTAGCTTTCTTT | CASSPPGQGVAFF
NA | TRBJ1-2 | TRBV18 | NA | TGTGCCAGCTCCCGATCCAGGGTTGAAATTGGCTACACCTTC | CASSRSRVEIGYTF
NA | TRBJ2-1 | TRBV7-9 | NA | TGTGCCAGCAGCCCACAGGGTTACAATGAGCAGTTCTTC | CASSPQGYNEQFF
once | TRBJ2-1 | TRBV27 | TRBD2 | TGTGCCAGCAGTTTATATCCGAGATTGACTAGCGCACATGAGCAGTTCTTC | CASSLYPRLTSAHEQFF
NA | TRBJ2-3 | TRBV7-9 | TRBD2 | TGTGCCAGCAGCCCCGGGACTATCTCCACAGATACGCAGTATTTT | CASSPGTISTDTQYF
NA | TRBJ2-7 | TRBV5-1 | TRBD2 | TGCGCCAGCAGCCCGGGACTAGCGGGGGCGTACGAGCAGTACTTC | CASSPGLAGAYEQYF
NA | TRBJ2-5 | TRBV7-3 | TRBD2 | TGTGCCAGCAGCTTAACGCCCAGCGGGGGGGCCGGAGAGACCCAGTACTTC | CASSLTPSGGAGETQYF
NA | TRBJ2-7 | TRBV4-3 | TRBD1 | TGCGCCAGCAGCCATAGACAGGGTAGCTACGAGCAGTACTTC | CASSHRQGSYEQYF
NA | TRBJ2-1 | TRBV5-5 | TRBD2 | TGTGCCAGCAGCTTGGATAGCGGGGGTTACAATGAGCAGTTCTTC | CASSLDSGGYNEQFF
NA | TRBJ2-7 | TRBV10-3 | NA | TGTGCCATCAGTGATAACTACGAGCAGTACTTC | CAISDNYEQYF
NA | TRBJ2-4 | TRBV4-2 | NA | TGTGCCAGCAGCCAAGATCTCGGGGGGCGCGAGGGCATTCAGTACTTC | CASSQDLGGREGIQYF
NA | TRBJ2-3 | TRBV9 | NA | TGTGCCAGCAGCGTGGAGGGGGGGCCTTATAGCACAGATACGCAGTATTTT | CASSVEGGPYSTDTQYF
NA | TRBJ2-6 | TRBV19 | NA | TGTGCCAGTAATGTGGGAGCACTTGGGGCCAACGTCCTGACTTTC | CASNVGALGANVLTF
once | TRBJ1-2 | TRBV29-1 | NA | TGCAGCTCAGAAAAGGACGGACACTCCAACTTC | CSSEKDGHSNF
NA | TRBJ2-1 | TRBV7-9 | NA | TGTGCCAGCAGACACAACCAGACAGGAGCCTACAATGAGCAGTTCTTC | CASRHNQTGAYNEQFF
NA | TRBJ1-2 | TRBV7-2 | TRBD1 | TGTGCCAGCAGCAACCGACAGGGAGGCTACACCTTC | CASSNRQGGYTF
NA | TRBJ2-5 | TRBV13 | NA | TGTGCCAGCAGTATAAAAGCGGGCCAAGAGACCCAGTACTTC | CASSIKAGQETQYF
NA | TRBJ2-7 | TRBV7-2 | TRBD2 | TGTGCCAGCAGCTTACTTCTAGCGGGGGTCTACGAGCAGTACTTC | CASSLLLAGVYEQYF
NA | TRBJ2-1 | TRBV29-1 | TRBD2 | TGCAGCGTGGAGGGACTAGCGGGAGACACCTCCTACAATGAGCAGTTCTTC | CSVEGLAGDTSYNEQFF
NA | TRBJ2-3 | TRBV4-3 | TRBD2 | TGCGCCAGCAGCCAAGAGGCCCAGCGGGAGTTGCCAGATACGCAGTATTTT | CASSQEAQRELPDTQYF
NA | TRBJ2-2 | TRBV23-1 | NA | TGCGCCAGCAGTCAATTTATCGAGACAGCCTATCTGAACACCGGGGAGCTGTTTTTT | CASSQFIETAYLNTGELFF
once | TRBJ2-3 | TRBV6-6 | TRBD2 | TGTGCCAGCAGTCCTGGGACTAGTAGCTCCGCAGATACGCAGTATTTT | CASSPGTSSSADTQYF
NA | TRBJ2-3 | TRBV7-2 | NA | TGTGCCAGCAGCGGAGGTGCGGGGGCCGTGCCAGATACGCAGTATTTT | CASSGGAGAVPDTQYF
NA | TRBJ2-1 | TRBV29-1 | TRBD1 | TGCAGCGTGGGACAGGGGGGTTACAATGAGCAGTTCTTC | CSVGQGGYNEQFF
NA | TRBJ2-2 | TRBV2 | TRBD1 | TGTGCCAGCTTGGAGAACAGGGGTACCGGGGAGCTGTTTTTT | CASLENRGTGELFF
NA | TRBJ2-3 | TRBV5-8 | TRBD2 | TGTGCCAGCAGCGGATTCAGCGGGGGCACAGATACGCAGTATTTT | CASSGFSGGTDTQYF
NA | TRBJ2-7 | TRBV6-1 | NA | TGTGCCAGCCGAAGTGCGGGTACCTACGAGCAGTACTTC | CASRSAGTYEQYF
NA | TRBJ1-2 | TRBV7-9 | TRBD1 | TGTGCCAGCATCCTAAGGGGACAGGGGCGAGATGGCTACACCTTC | CASILRGQGRDGYTF
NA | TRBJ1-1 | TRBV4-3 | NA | TGCGCCAGCAGCCGGCGGAGGGACAACACTGAAGCTTTCTTT | CASSRRRDNTEAFF
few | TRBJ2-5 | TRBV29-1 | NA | TGCAGCGTTGCAATCCCCCAAGAGACCCAGTACTTC | CSVAIPQETQYF
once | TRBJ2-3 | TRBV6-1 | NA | TGTGCCAGTAAGTCGGGTCTCTTCACAGATACGCAGTATTTT | CASKSGLFTDTQYF
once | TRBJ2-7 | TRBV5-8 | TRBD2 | TGTGCCAGCAGCTTGGTCTCGGGGGGAGCCTACGAGCAGTACTTC | CASSLVSGGAYEQYF
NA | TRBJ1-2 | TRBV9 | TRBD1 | TGTGCCAGCAGCCCTGGGACAGCTAACTATGGCTACACCTTC | CASSPGTANYGYTF
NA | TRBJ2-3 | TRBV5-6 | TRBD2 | TGTGCCAGCAGCTTCCGGACTAGGCACGTCGGGGCAGATACGCAGTATTTT | CASSFRTRHVGADTQYF
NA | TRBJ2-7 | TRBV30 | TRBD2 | TGTGCCTCGGAGTCCGGGACTAGCACCTACGAGCAGTACTTC | CASESGTSTYEQYF